This T cell receptor beta chain is from a study of blood T cell repertoires in COVID-19. Original processing methods: Amplification with reference gene primers provided the estimates of nucleated cell counts. Some clones are missing from TCRdb's copy, which holds only in-frame ones; the method was immunoSEQ multiplex PCR. V and J calls plus clone size are reproduced from that table; the DNA served to infer D and trimming. The sample lists about 300,000 clones, approximately 89% occurring once. Trimming removed 5 bases from V and 8 bases from J, with 22 bases in between. Germline loops: CDR1 SGHNT, CDR2 YENEEA. The CDR3 length is 16 residues.

Sequenced input: peripheral blood. The rearrangement uses TRBV11-3 and TRBJ2-1, with a weak D call TRBD2 (7 bases). The sequence derives from a woman aged 25 to 45 who had recovered from COVID-19. The CDR3 coding sequence is TGTGCCAGCAGCCCGAGGGGGGGGCAGGTGGTCGATGAGCAGTTCTTC. This translates into CASSPRGGQVVDEQFF. The variable domain in full, with the rest retrieved from reference TRBV11-3 and TRBJ2-1, is EAGVVQSPRYKIIEKKQPVAFWCNPISGHNTLYWYLQNLGQGPELLIRYENEEAVDDSQLPKDRFSAERLKGVDSTLKIQPAELGDSAVYLCASSPRGGQVVDEQFFGPGTRLTVL.